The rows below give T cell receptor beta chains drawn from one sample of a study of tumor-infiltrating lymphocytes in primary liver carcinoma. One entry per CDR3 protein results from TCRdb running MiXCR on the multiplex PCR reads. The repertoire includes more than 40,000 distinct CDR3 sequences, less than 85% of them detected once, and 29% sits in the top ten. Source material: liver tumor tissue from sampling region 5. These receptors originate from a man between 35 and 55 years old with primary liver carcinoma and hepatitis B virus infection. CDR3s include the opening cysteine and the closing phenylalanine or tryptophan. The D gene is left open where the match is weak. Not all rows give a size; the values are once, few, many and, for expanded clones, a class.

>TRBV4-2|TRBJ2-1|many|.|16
TGTGCCAACAGCCAAGATCGGGATAGCGCCTACAATGAGCAGTTCTTC
CANSQDRDSAYNEQFF
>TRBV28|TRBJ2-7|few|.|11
TGTGCCAGCAGTTTTCTGTACGAGCAGTACTTC
CASSFLYEQYF
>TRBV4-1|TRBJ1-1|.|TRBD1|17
TGCGCCAGCAGCCAAGATCCGACAGGGGTGCGGAACACTGAAGCTTCCTTT
CASSQDPTGVRNTEASF
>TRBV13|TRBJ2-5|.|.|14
TGTGCTAGCAGCTTATGGTCAAGCGGAGAGACCCAGTACTTC
CASSLWSSGETQYF
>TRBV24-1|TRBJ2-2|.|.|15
TGTGCCACCAGTGATTTATCCAGGGATCACGGGGAGCTGTTTTTT
CATSDLSRDHGELFF
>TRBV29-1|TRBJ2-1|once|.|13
TGCAGTGTTGAGGTAACTTCCTACAATGAGCAGTTCTTC
CSVEVTSYNEQFF
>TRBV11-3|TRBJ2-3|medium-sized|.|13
TGTGCCAGCAGCGCCGTACGGGGCGATACGCAGTATTTT
CASSAVRGDTQYF
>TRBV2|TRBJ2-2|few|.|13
TGTGCCAGCAGTGAAGGACAAGTCGGGGAGCTGTTTTTT
CASSEGQVGELFF
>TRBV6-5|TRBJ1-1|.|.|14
TGTACCAGCAGTTATGGGGGAATGAACACTGAAGCTTCCTTT
CTSSYGGMNTEASF
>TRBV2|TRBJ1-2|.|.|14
TGTGCCATTGTCAGGGGCCTGGGCCGCCTCAGCTACGCCTTC
CAIVRGLGRLSYAF
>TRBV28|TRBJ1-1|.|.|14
TGTGCCAGTCACAGCCCGGGGTTAAACACTGAAGCTTTCTTT
CASHSPGLNTEAFF
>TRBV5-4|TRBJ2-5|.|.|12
TGTGCCAACATCCCGGGACGCGAGACCCAGTACTTC
CANIPGRETQYF
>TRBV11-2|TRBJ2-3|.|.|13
TGTGTCAGCAGAAAACCCGGGTCGAATACGCAGTGTTTT
CVSRKPGSNTQCF
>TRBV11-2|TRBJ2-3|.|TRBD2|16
TGTACTAGCAGCTTAGAGGGACTAGTGTGGACAGATACGCAGTATTTT
CTSSLEGLVWTDTQYF
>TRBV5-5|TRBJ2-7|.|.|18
TGTGCCAGCAGTCCCGGGACAAGGGGAAGCGGCCCCCTCTACGAGCAGTACTTC
CASSPGTRGSGPLYEQYF
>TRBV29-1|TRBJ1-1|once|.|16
TGCGGCGTTGGCGGGGCCAGCGACATTATGAACACTGAAGCTTTCTTT
CGVGGASDIMNTEAFF
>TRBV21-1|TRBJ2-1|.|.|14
TGTGCCAGCAGGGGACAGCGCTCCTACAATGAGCGGTTCTTC
CASRGQRSYNERFF
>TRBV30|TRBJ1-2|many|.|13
TGTGCCTGGAGTCTTGGATCTAACTATGGCTACACCTTC
CAWSLGSNYGYTF
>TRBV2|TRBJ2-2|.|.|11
TGTGCCGCCAGGTTCGGCGGGGAGCTGTTTTTT
CAARFGGELFF
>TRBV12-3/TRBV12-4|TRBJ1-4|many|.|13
TGTGCCAGCAGTTACGGGGCTAATGAAAAACTGTTTTTT
CASSYGANEKLFF
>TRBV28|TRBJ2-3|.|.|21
TGTGCCAGCAGTTCCAATTGGGGTCTTACGGGAGGACCTGGGGGCTCAGATACGCAGTATTTT
CASSSNWGLTGGPGGSDTQYF
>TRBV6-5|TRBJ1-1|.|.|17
TGTGCCAGCAGCCCTGGTGTGGCCGGGTGGATGGACACTAAAGCTTTCTTT
CASSPGVAGWMDTKAFF
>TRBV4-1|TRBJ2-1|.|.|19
TGCGCCAACAGCCAAGATAGGGGGGCTAGCGGTCTTCTATACAATGAGCAGTTCTTC
CANSQDRGASGLLYNEQFF
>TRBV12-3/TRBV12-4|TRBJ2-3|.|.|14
TGTGCCAGCAGTTTAGGTGCAGGCTCAGATACGCAGTATTTT
CASSLGAGSDTQYF
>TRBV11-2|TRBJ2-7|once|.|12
TGTGCCAACATCCCGGGGGGCTACAAGCAGTACTTC
CANIPGGYKQYF
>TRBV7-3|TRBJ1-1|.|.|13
TGTGCCAGCAGATTGACAGTGAACACTGAAGCTCTCTTT
CASRLTVNTEALF
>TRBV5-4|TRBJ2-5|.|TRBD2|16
TGTGCCAGCAGCACCCATAGCGGGAGGCTTCAAGAGACCCAGCACTTC
CASSTHSGRLQETQHF
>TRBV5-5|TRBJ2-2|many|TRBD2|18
TGTGCCAGCAGCAGGGGACTAGCGGGAGACTCGAACACCGGGGAGCTGTTTTTT
CASSRGLAGDSNTGELFF
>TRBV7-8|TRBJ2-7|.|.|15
TGTGTCAGCAGCTTCGATAGCTGTAACTCCTACGAGCAGTACTTC
CVSSFDSCNSYEQYF
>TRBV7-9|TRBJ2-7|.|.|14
TGTGTCAGTAGCCCAAACAGGGTTCCCGACGAGCAGTACTTC
CVSSPNRVPDEQYF
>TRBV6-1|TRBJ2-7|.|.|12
TGTGCCAGGAATCAGGGGTACCACGAGCAGTACTTC
CARNQGYHEQYF
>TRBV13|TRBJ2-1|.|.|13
TGTGCCAGCAGCTGGACAGCCTACAATGAGCGTTTCTTC
CASSWTAYNERFF
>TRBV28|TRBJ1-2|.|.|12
TGTACCAGTTGGACCCCCCGGGATGGCTACACCTTC
CTSWTPRDGYTF
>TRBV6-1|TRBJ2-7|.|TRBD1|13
TGTACCAGCATAAGACAGGGTGTCCACGAGCAGTACTTC
CTSIRQGVHEQYF
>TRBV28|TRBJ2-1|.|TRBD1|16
TGTGCCAGCAGTACCCCGGGACAGGGGGTGAGTAATGAGCAGTTCTTC
CASSTPGQGVSNEQFF
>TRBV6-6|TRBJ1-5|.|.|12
TGTGCCAGCAGACTCCTCAATCAGCCCCAGCATTTT
CASRLLNQPQHF
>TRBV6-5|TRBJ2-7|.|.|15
TGTGCCAGCAGTTACTTGCGACTATTGGCTTACGAGCAGTACTTC
CASSYLRLLAYEQYF
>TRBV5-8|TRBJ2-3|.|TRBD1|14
TGTACCAGCAGCTTCAACAGGGGGGCAGATACGAAGTATTTT
CTSSFNRGADTKYF
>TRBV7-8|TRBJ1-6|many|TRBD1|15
TGTGCCAGCAGCTTAGGGGGACAGGGGAGTTCACCCCTCCACTTT
CASSLGGQGSSPLHF
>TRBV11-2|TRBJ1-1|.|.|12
TGTGCCGGCAGCTTAGGGTACACTGAAACTTTCTTC
CAGSLGYTETFF
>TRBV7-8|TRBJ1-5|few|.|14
TGTGCTAGCAGCCTGGGACCGCTAAATCAGCCCCAGCATTTT
CASSLGPLNQPQHF
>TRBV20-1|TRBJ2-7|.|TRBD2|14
TGCAGTGCTAGACCGGGAGGCTACTCCTACGAGCAGTACTTC
CSARPGGYSYEQYF
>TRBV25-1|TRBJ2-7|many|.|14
TGTGCCAGCAGATCAGGGCTACCCCTGGAGGAGCAGTACTTC
CASRSGLPLEEQYF
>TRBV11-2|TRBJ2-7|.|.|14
TGTGCCAGCAGCTTAACCGGAGGAGCCTGCGAGCAGTACTTC
CASSLTGGACEQYF
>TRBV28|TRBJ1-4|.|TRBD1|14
TGTACCAGCAGATTACAGGGGAAGAATGAAAAGCTGTTTTTT
CTSRLQGKNEKLFF
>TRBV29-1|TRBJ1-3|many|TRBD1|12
TGCAGCGCCTGGGGACAGGGAAACACCATATATTTT
CSAWGQGNTIYF
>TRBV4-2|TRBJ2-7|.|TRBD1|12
TGTACCAGCAGCCAAGGGGGCCCTGAGCAGTACTTC
CTSSQGGPEQYF
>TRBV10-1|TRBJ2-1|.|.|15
TGCGCCAGCAGTGGGAAGTGGGGTTCCTACAATGAGCAGTCCTTC
CASSGKWGSYNEQSF
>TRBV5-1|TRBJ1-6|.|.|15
TGCGCCAGCTGCTTGGCGGGCTCCTATAATTCACCCCTCCACTTT
CASCLAGSYNSPLHF
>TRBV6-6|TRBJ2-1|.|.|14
TGTACCAGCATGAGCGGCTACTCCTACAATGAGCAGTTCTTC
CTSMSGYSYNEQFF
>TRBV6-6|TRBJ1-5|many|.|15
TGTGCCAGCATCAAGGGGTCCGATGGGAATCAGCCCCAGCATTTT
CASIKGSDGNQPQHF
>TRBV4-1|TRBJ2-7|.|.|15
TGCGCCAGCAGCCAAGAGGCTCTCAGGGAATGTGAGCAGTACTTC
CASSQEALRECEQYF
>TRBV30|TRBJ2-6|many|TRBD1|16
TGTGCCGGAAGGGACAGGACACCCGCTGGGGCCAACGTCCTGACTTTC
CAGRDRTPAGANVLTF
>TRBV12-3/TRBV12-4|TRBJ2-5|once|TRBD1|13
TGTGCCAGCAGCTGGACAGGTCATGAGACCCGGTACTTC
CASSWTGHETRYF
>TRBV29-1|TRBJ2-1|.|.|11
TGCATCCCCCGACTAGACAATGAGCAGTTCTTC
CIPRLDNEQFF